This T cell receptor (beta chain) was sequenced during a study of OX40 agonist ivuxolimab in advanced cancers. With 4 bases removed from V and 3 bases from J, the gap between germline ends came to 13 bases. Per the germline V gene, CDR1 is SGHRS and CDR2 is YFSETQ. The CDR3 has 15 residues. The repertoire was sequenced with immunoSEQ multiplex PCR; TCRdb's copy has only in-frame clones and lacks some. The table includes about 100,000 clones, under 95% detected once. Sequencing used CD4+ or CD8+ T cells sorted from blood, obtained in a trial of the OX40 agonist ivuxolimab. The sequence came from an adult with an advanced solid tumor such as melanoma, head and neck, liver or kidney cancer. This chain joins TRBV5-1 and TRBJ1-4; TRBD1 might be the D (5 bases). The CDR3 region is CASSPGGSPNEKLFF. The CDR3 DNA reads TGCGCCAGCAGCCCTGGGGGATCTCCTAATGAAAAACTGTTTTTT.